Each of the 21 T cell receptor beta chains below was sequenced from the same sample in a study of blood T cell repertoires in COVID-19. Data came from immunoSEQ multiplex PCR; TCRdb stores just in-frame clones and leaves some out. Here the sample spans around 190,000 clones, over 75% being singletons. Sequencing was carried out using PBMCs or T cells enriched from blood (not recorded which). These receptors originate from a woman aged 18-30 years who had recovered from COVID-19.

The chain recombines TRBV4-2 with TRBJ1-3; D is unclear. The CDR3 totals 17 residues. Looked up from germline, CDR1 is LGHNA and CDR2 is YNFKEQ. V gave up 0 bases and J gave up 0 bases, with 12 bases separating them. This chain's CDR3 is CASSQDMRPLSGNTIYF. CDR3 sequence (DNA): TGTGCCAGCAGCCAAGATATGAGGCCGCTCTCTGGAAACACCATATATTTT.

The table lists this clone with a few counts. The chain combines TRBV7-9 with TRBJ2-7, with D tentatively TRBD2 (5 bases). The CDR3 sequence is 12 residues long. The V and J ends lost 11 bases and 2 bases respectively, with 13 bases between them. Germline V gene lookup returns CDR1 SEHNR and CDR2 FQNEAQ (reference sequence). The CDR3 loop reads CASRAEAYEQYF. The CDR3 coding sequence is TGTGCCTCGCGGGCAGAGGCCTACGAGCAGTACTTC. Full variable domain (remainder filled in from reference TRBV7-9 and TRBJ2-7): DTGVSQNPRHKITKRGQNVTFRCDPISEHNRLYWYRQTLGQGPEFLTYFQNEAQLEKSRLLSDRFSAERPKGSFSTLEIQRTEQGDSAMYLCASRAEAYEQYFGPGTRLTVT.

The chain recombines TRBV1 with TRBJ1-3; the table's D gene call, TRBD1, was not cross checked with the DNA. TRBV1 is a documented pseudogene. The CDR3 extends over 18 amino acids. The CDR3 protein is CTSSQHKGQGGPGNTIYF. CDR3 DNA: TGCACCAGCAGTCAGCATAAGGGACAGGGGGGCCCTGGAAACACCATATATTTT.

V gene TRBV28 combines with J gene TRBJ1-2, with D possibly being TRBD1 (6 bases). There are 15 residues in the CDR3. In germline, CDR1 is MDHEN, CDR2 SYDVKM. Trimming cost V 7 bases and J 4 bases, with 19 bases left between them. DNA of the CDR3: TGTGCCAGCACCCTTTTTACAGGGTTGGGCTATGGCTACACCTTC. Translated, it gives CASTLFTGLGYGYTF.

The chain uses TRBV28 and TRBJ2-7; 12 nucleotides match TRBD1. CDR3 length equals 16 residues. Unmatched junction bases numbered 6, after V lost 3 bases and J lost 3 bases. Germline CDR1 is MDHEN and CDR2 is SYDVKM. This CDR3 reads CASSLGGQGAYYEQYF. DNA of the CDR3: TGTGCCAGCAGTTTGGGGGGACAGGGGGCATACTACGAGCAGTACTTC.

The genes are TRBV2 and TRBJ1-2; D unresolved. The germline V and J ends were trimmed by 7 bases and 8 bases, with 17 bases remaining between them. This CDR3 comprises 13 residues. CDR1 and CDR2 from the germline V gene are SNHLY and FYNNEI. CDR3 DNA: TGTGCCAGCAAACGAGAGGAGGCGCGGGGCTACACCTTC. Translation gives CASKREEARGYTF.

This clone has only one observation. The rearrangement joins TRBV10-3 to TRBJ2-1; D is unclear. This CDR3 contains 14 residues. Germline CDR1 is ENHRY and CDR2 is SYGVKD. Trimming left V 7 bases short and J 0 bases short, with 10 bases between. Written as DNA, the CDR3 is TGTGCCATCATCCCGGGTAGCTCCTACAATGAGCAGTTCTTC. It yields the protein CAIIPGSSYNEQFF.

This clone was recorded once. The rearrangement uses TRBV19 and TRBJ2-5; 9 bases fit TRBD1. This CDR3 spans 14 amino acids. Germline values: CDR1 LNHDA, CDR2 SQIVND (reference sequence). V dropped 5 bases and J dropped 4; count of bases not matched to a gene: 5. The CDR3 loop is CASSLDRGVETQYF. CDR3 DNA: TGTGCCAGTAGTCTGGACAGGGGAGTAGAGACCCAGTACTTC.

The V call is TRBV18, the J call TRBJ1-1, with D unresolved. Germline lookup yields CDR1 KGHSH and CDR2 LQKENI. V lost 5 bases, J lost 4 bases, and 14 bases lay in between. CDR3 length equals 14 residues. CDR3 sequence (DNA): TGTGCCAGCTCAGCGAGCGTGGAGGGCACTGAAGCTTTCTTT. Residues: CASSASVEGTEAFF.

The chain combines TRBV6-5 with TRBJ2-7; 7 positions match TRBD2. V lost 6 bases and J lost 3; bases outside the gene matches: 2. The CDR3 totals 12 residues. The V gene's germline CDR1 is MNHEY and CDR2 SVGAGI. The CDR3 spells CASSGRFYEQYF. CDR3 bases: TGTGCCAGCAGCGGGAGGTTCTACGAGCAGTACTTC.

The rearrangement uses TRBV10-3 and TRBJ2-3; 10 nucleotides align to TRBD2. This CDR3 region has 19 residues. Germline loops: CDR1 ENHRY, CDR2 SYGVKD. The trim removed 0 bases at V and 8 bases at J, leaving 17 bases unmatched. CDR3 sequence (DNA): TGTGCCATCAGTGAGTCGGGAGCGGTACTAGCGGGGACCGGGGGTACGCAGTATTTT. As protein: CAISESGAVLAGTGGTQYF.

The CDR3, as DNA: TGTGCCAGCAGTTTTAGGGGCGGCTATGGCTACACCTTC. Encoded protein: CASSFRGGYGYTF. V and J are TRBV28 and TRBJ1-2; TRBD1 might be the D (5 bases). The CDR3 is 13 residues long. V lost 3 bases to trimming and J lost 4 bases, with 9 bases between them. Germline V gene lookup returns CDR1 MDHEN and CDR2 SYDVKM.

This clone was found once. The CDR3 loop reads CASSLADRAVTGELFF. Here the CDR3 DNA reads TGTGCCAGCAGCTTAGCGGACAGGGCAGTAACCGGGGAGCTGTTTTTT. The chain joins TRBV7-6 to TRBJ2-2, with 8 nucleotides matching TRBD1. This CDR3 contains 16 residues. V trimming: 0 bases; J trimming: 5 bases; junction bases outside the gene matches: 5. Germline V CDR1 and CDR2: SGHVS, FNYEAQ.

There are a few counts of this clone. V usage is TRBV7-2 and J usage is TRBJ1-4, with unresolved D. The V end was cut by 8 bases, the J end by 6 bases, with 16 bases between. The CDR3 is made up of 14 amino acids. Germline values: CDR1 SGHTA, CDR2 FQGNSA. The CDR3 nucleotides read TGTGCCAGCGGTTTGGGAGGGTGGGATGAAAAACTGTTTTTT. It codes for CASGLGGWDEKLFF. Full variable domain (missing parts from reference TRBV7-2 and TRBJ1-4): GAGVSQSPSNKVTEKGKDVELRCDPISGHTALYWYRQSLGQGLEFLIYFQGNSAPDKSGLPSDRFSAERTGGSVSTLTIQRTQQEDSAVYLCASGLGGWDEKLFFGSGTQLSVL.

This sequence joins TRBV7-9 and TRBJ2-2, with 12 bases that match TRBD1. Per germline, CDR1 SEHNR and CDR2 FQNEAQ (reference sequence). The CDR3 has 17 residues. After removal of 5 bases from V and 2 bases from J, the junction contained 6 bases not matched to a gene. The chain's CDR3 is CASSSWGQGANTGELFF. Here the CDR3 DNA reads TGTGCCAGCAGCAGCTGGGGACAGGGGGCAAACACCGGGGAGCTGTTTTTT.

J is TRBJ1-2 and V is TRBV5-1; 7 nucleotides line up with TRBD1. CDR1 is SGHRS and CDR2 is YFSETQ in the germline V gene. The CDR3 runs to 15 residues. V lost 1 base to trimming and J lost 1 base; unmatched junction nucleotides: 4. The CDR3 loop is CASSLSTGDNYGYTF. The DNA of the CDR3 is TGCGCCAGCAGCTTGAGTACAGGGGATAACTATGGCTACACCTTC.

The chain uses TRBV3-1 (or the pseudogene TRBV3-2) and TRBJ2-3; TRBD2 aligns across 7 bases. This CDR3 has 15 amino acids. Losses at the gene ends were 4 bases for V and 0 bases for J; bases not matched to a gene: 4. Per the germline V gene, CDR1 is LGHDT and CDR2 is YNNKEL (reference sequence). The CDR3 coding sequence is TGTGCCAGCAGCCTCTCTAGCGGTAGCACAGATACGCAGTATTTT. Translated, it gives CASSLSSGSTDTQYF.

This chain joins TRBV21-1 and TRBJ2-7; the D call in the table, TRBD2, was not verified against the DNA. TRBV21-1 constitutes a pseudogene. The length of the CDR3 is 11 residues. The CDR3 coding sequence is TGTGCAGGGGGAGGGAGAATCGAGCAGTACTTC. Translated: CAGGGRIEQYF.

The rearrangement uses TRBV2 and TRBJ1-6, with D unclear. CDR3 size: 12 residues. Germline CDR1 reads SNHLY; CDR2 reads FYNNEI. Trimming took 1 base from V and 16 from J, leaving 11 bases between them. The CDR3 loop is CASSEGPYLLHF. The DNA of the CDR3 is TGTGCCAGCAGTGAAGGCCCGTACCTACTCCACTTT. Full variable domain (remainder filled in from reference TRBV2 and TRBJ1-6): EPEVTQTPSHQVTQMGQEVILRCVPISNHLYFYWYRQILGQKVEFLVSFYNNEISEKSEIFDDQFSVERPDGSNFTLKIRSTKLEDSAMYFCASSEGPYLLHFGNGTRLTVT.

This CDR3 reads CASRAGDPGEKLFF. The CDR3 coding sequence is TGTGCCAGCAGGGCAGGGGATCCTGGTGAAAAACTGTTTTTT. V and J are TRBV28 and TRBJ1-4, with TRBD1 as a possible D gene (6 bases). The CDR3 spans 14 residues. The ends were cut back, 6 bases at V and 7 bases at J, with 15 bases in the middle. Germline assignment: CDR1 MDHEN and CDR2 SYDVKM.

V is TRBV28 and J is TRBJ2-1, with a weak D call TRBD2 (5 bases). The germline V gene has CDR1 MDHEN and CDR2 SYDVKM. This CDR3 has 14 residues. Trimming left V 5 bases short and J 12 bases short, with 20 bases between. The CDR3 bases are TGTGCCAGCAGTCCACGGGGAAAGGGAAGAGGGCAGTTCTTC. This gives the protein CASSPRGKGRGQFF.